What follows are 2 T cell receptor beta chains derived from one specimen sequenced in a study of T cells in Graves' hyperthyroidism and ophthalmopathy. From RNA transcripts, TCR beta CDR3 regions were amplified. TCR CDR3 regions were first amplified by RT-PCR with HTBI primers. In TCRdb, the multiplex PCR reads were re-called with MiXCR into one record per CDR3 protein. The table records a few hundred thousand distinct CDR3 sequences, approximately 18% of them present only once. The sample taken for sequencing was blood. These receptors were collected from a man aged 50 or older with Graves' ophthalmopathy.

The chain is built from TRBV5-1 and TRBJ2-3; TRBD2 aligns across 12 bases. The germline CDR1 and CDR2 sequences are SGHRS and YFSETQ. V trimming: 0 bases; J trimming: 0 bases; junction bases outside the gene matches: 5. The CDR3 spans 18 residues. CDR3: CASSLVLAGGLSTDTQYF. The DNA of the CDR3 is TGCGCCAGCAGCTTGGTTCTAGCGGGAGGGCTCAGCACAGATACGCAGTATTTT.

A word on this clonotype: A much bigger clone sits one base away, suggesting this may be a read error. The chain uses TRBV2 and TRBJ2-7, with D perhaps assigned TRBD1 or TRBD2 (6 bases each). Germline CDR1 reads SNHLY; CDR2 reads FYNNEI. The CDR3 has 15 residues. With 6 bases removed from V and 3 bases from J, the gap between germline ends came to 18 bases. In nucleotides, the CDR3 is TGTGCCAGCAGCCCGGGGGCCGCGACCAACTACGAGCAGTACTTC. Its translation is CASSPGAATNYEQYF. Full variable domain (outside the CDR3, taken from reference TRBV2 and TRBJ2-7): EPEVTQTPSHQVTQMGQEVILRCVPISNHLYFYWYRQILGQKVEFLVSFYNNEISEKSEIFDDQFSVERPDGSNFTLKIRSTKLEDSAMYFCASSPGAATNYEQYFGPGTRLTVT.